This T cell receptor (beta chain) stems from a study of shared clonotypes between healthy human individuals. Using immunoSEQ multiplex PCR, the repertoire was profiled, and TCRdb retains in-frame clones only, with some absent. The table has nearly 2 million clones, about 95% seen once. This CDR3 contains 16 residues. Unmatched junction bases numbered 10, after V lost 4 bases and J lost 4 bases. Germline assignment: CDR1 SGHRS and CDR2 YFSETQ. Terminally differentiated effector memory CD45RA+ cells were excluded from the naive CD8 cells, which were CD45RO-negative and positively selected for CCR7. The source material was naive CD8+ T cells sorted from blood. The chain combines TRBV5-1 with TRBJ1-3; 8 bases match TRBD1. This sequence originates from a man aged 18 to 29 in good health. In nucleotides, the CDR3 is TGCGCCAGCAGCCTAGACCCTTGGGACAGGGGAAACACCATATATTTT. Protein: CASSLDPWDRGNTIYF. Combining the CDR3 with reference TRBV5-1 and TRBJ1-3 gives the whole variable domain KAGVTQTPRYLIKTRGQQVTLSCSPISGHRSVSWYQQTPGQGLQFLFEYFSETQRNKGNFPGRFSGRQFSNSRSEMNVSTLELGDSALYLCASSLDPWDRGNTIYFGEGSWLTVV.